One and the same sample provided the 6 T cell receptor beta chains below, sequenced in a study of blood T cell repertoires in COVID-19. Sequencing used immunoSEQ multiplex PCR; TCRdb keeps in-frame clones, though not all of them. The sample lists about 52,000 clones, 75% to 90% occurring once. The sample comprised peripheral blood. These receptors all stem from a man aged 55-75 years with active COVID-19.

V usage is TRBV15 and J usage is TRBJ2-3; 10 bases fit TRBD1. CDR1 is LNHNV and CDR2 is YYDKDF in the germline V gene (reference sequence). Losses at the gene ends were 1 base for V and 4 bases for J; bases not matched to a gene: 5. CDR3 length equals 16 residues. This CDR3 reads CATSRGRQGASDTQYF. For the CDR3, the DNA is TGTGCCACCAGCAGAGGGCGACAGGGGGCTTCAGATACGCAGTATTTT.

CDR3 sequence: CASSLVQGDGYTF. The CDR3 DNA sequence: TGTGCCAGCAGCTTAGTTCAGGGTGATGGCTACACCTTC. The chain is built from TRBV7-9 and TRBJ1-2; the D gene is possibly TRBD1 (5 bases). Trimming stripped 1 base from V and 6 bases from J, with 9 bases between. The CDR3 is 13 residues long. Germline lookup yields CDR1 SEHNR and CDR2 FQNEAQ (reference sequence). Complete variable domain (other parts from reference TRBV7-9 and TRBJ1-2): DTGVSQNPRHKITKRGQNVTFRCDPISEHNRLYWYRQTLGQGPEFLTYFQNEAQLEKSRLLSDRFSAERPKGSFSTLEIQRTEQGDSAMYLCASSLVQGDGYTFGSGTRLTVV.

The V gene is TRBV5-1, the J gene TRBJ1-4, with TRBD1 identical over 9 bases. CDR1 and CDR2 from the germline V gene are SGHRS and YFSETQ. The CDR3 spans 15 residues. The ends lost 4 bases at V and 7 bases at J; junction bases unmatched: 8. As DNA, the CDR3 is TGCGCCAGCAGCCAAGAGACAGGGGGGTTTGAAAAACTGTTTTTT. Its translation is CASSQETGGFEKLFF.

The genes are TRBV5-4 and TRBJ2-7; 8 nucleotides agree with TRBD1. J was trimmed by 0 bases and V by 5 bases; bases with no gene match: 7. Germline V gene data show CDR1 as SGHNT and CDR2 as YYREEE (reference sequence). This CDR3 has 15 residues. CDR3 loop: CASSRKTGDSYEQYF. The CDR3 bases are TGTGCCAGCAGTCGAAAGACAGGGGACTCCTACGAGCAGTACTTC.

The V and J genes are TRBV5-1 and TRBJ2-5, with D maybe TRBD2 (6 bases). Germline V lookup: CDR1 SGHRS, CDR2 YFSETQ. Trimming stripped 3 bases from V and 5 bases from J, with 23 bases between. The CDR3 runs 17 residues. CDR3 nucleotides: TGCGCCAGCAGCTACCTTCCGACTAGTCAGGGTGTGGAGACCCAGTACTTC. It translates to CASSYLPTSQGVETQYF.

By share, this clone ranks as medium-sized. This sequence joins TRBV7-9 and TRBJ2-7; no clear D. V was shortened by 4 bases and J by 3 bases, with 10 bases between the two germline ends. This CDR3 contains 13 residues. Germline V CDR1 and CDR2: SEHNR, FQNEAQ (reference sequence). The CDR3 DNA reads TGTGCCAGCAGCTCTCCTTTCGGCTACGAGCAGTACTTC. Its protein product is CASSSPFGYEQYF.